These T cell receptor beta chains were read from a single sample in a study of blood T cells in healthy people across ages. MiXCR was run by TCRdb on the 5' RACE reads, yielding one entry per CDR3 protein. The sample consists of 450,000 to 700,000 distinct CDR3 sequences, 25% to 30% of them appearing once. Sequencing was performed on blood. The receptors originated from an older woman in good health. Both conserved end residues are part of each CDR3. Fields, in order: clone size, V gene, J gene, D gene, CDR3 protein, CDR3 DNA. D genes are given only for firm matches. Size values are once, few and many counts, or a class for expanded clones, and some rows have none.

clone size: few; V gene: TRBV6-5; J gene: TRBJ2-1; D gene: NA; CDR3 protein: CASSYDRSSNEQFF; CDR3 DNA: TGTGCCAGCAGTTACGACCGGTCCTCCAACGAGCAGTTCTTC
clone size: few; V gene: TRBV5-1; J gene: TRBJ1-1; D gene: NA; CDR3 protein: CASSFLDSQGGTEAFF; CDR3 DNA: TGCGCCAGCAGCTTCCTCGACAGTCAGGGTGGGACTGAAGCTTTCTTT
clone size: NA; V gene: TRBV3-1; J gene: TRBJ2-7; D gene: TRBD1; CDR3 protein: CASSQVWASGTGRRRYEQYF; CDR3 DNA: TGTGCCAGCAGCCAAGTTTGGGCCTCAGGGACAGGGAGAAGACGCTACGAGCAGTACTTC
clone size: few; V gene: TRBV6-5; J gene: TRBJ2-7; D gene: NA; CDR3 protein: CASSHQRGEIYAYEQYF; CDR3 DNA: TGTGCCAGCAGTCACCAGAGAGGGGAGATTTATGCCTACGAGCAGTACTTC
clone size: NA; V gene: TRBV7-3; J gene: TRBJ2-2; D gene: NA; CDR3 protein: CASSLKLPGELFF; CDR3 DNA: TGTGCCAGCAGCTTAAAACTTCCCGGGGAGCTGTTTTTT
clone size: NA; V gene: TRBV7-9; J gene: TRBJ1-2; D gene: NA; CDR3 protein: CASSLGDHGYTF; CDR3 DNA: TGTGCCAGCAGCTTAGGAGACCATGGCTACACCTTC
clone size: many; V gene: TRBV7-8; J gene: TRBJ2-4; D gene: TRBD1; CDR3 protein: CASSLRDSNNVQYF; CDR3 DNA: TGTGCCAGCAGCTTGAGGGACAGCAATAATGTTCAGTACTTC
clone size: NA; V gene: TRBV7-2; J gene: TRBJ1-1; D gene: NA; CDR3 protein: CASSFRTGTGTEAFF; CDR3 DNA: TGTGCCAGCAGTTTCCGGACGGGTACGGGAACTGAAGCTTTCTTT
clone size: few; V gene: TRBV5-1; J gene: TRBJ1-1; D gene: NA; CDR3 protein: CASSSEVSRTEAFF; CDR3 DNA: TGCGCCAGCAGCTCGGAGGTATCTCGCACTGAAGCTTTCTTT
clone size: few; V gene: TRBV20-1; J gene: TRBJ1-4; D gene: NA; CDR3 protein: CSARPASEKLFF; CDR3 DNA: TGCAGTGCTCGCCCCGCATCTGAAAAACTGTTTTTT
clone size: few; V gene: TRBV5-1; J gene: TRBJ1-1; D gene: NA; CDR3 protein: CASSFGGLDTEAFF; CDR3 DNA: TGCGCCAGCAGCTTTGGGGGGCTGGACACTGAAGCTTTCTTT
clone size: NA; V gene: TRBV29-1; J gene: TRBJ2-1; D gene: NA; CDR3 protein: CSVGGSSLRETQFF; CDR3 DNA: TGCAGCGTTGGTGGGAGTAGTCTAAGAGAGACCCAGTTCTTC
clone size: few; V gene: TRBV9; J gene: TRBJ2-4; D gene: NA; CDR3 protein: CASSVGRTPQNIQYF; CDR3 DNA: TGTGCCAGCAGCGTGGGTAGAACGCCCCAAAACATTCAGTACTTC
clone size: few; V gene: TRBV7-9; J gene: TRBJ1-2; D gene: NA; CDR3 protein: CASSPGTHYDYTF; CDR3 DNA: TGTGCCAGCAGCCCAGGGACACACTATGACTACACCTTC
clone size: once; V gene: TRBV3-1; J gene: TRBJ2-1; D gene: TRBD1; CDR3 protein: CASSRMGQHNEQFF; CDR3 DNA: TGTGCCAGCAGCCGAATGGGACAGCACAATGAGCAGTTCTTC
clone size: NA; V gene: TRBV5-1; J gene: TRBJ2-5; D gene: NA; CDR3 protein: CASSPGMGGSEETQYF; CDR3 DNA: TGCGCCAGCAGCCCCGGGATGGGGGGTAGTGAAGAGACCCAGTACTTC
clone size: once; V gene: TRBV6-6; J gene: TRBJ2-5; D gene: TRBD1; CDR3 protein: CASNEQGERETQYF; CDR3 DNA: TGTGCCAGCAATGAACAGGGGGAGAGGGAGACCCAGTACTTC
clone size: NA; V gene: TRBV9; J gene: TRBJ1-1; D gene: TRBD1; CDR3 protein: CASSVGQGSSNTEAFF; CDR3 DNA: TGTGCCAGCAGCGTGGGACAGGGTTCTTCGAACACTGAAGCTTTCTTT
clone size: few; V gene: TRBV27; J gene: TRBJ2-4; D gene: TRBD1; CDR3 protein: CASRNSDRGPQYF; CDR3 DNA: TGTGCCAGCAGGAACTCCGACAGGGGGCCTCAGTACTTC
clone size: few; V gene: TRBV7-7; J gene: TRBJ2-1; D gene: NA; CDR3 protein: CASSLGADNEQFF; CDR3 DNA: TGTGCTAGCAGCTTAGGAGCGGACAATGAGCAGTTCTTC
clone size: NA; V gene: TRBV4-3; J gene: TRBJ2-7; D gene: TRBD1; CDR3 protein: CASSPSDRVYEQYF; CDR3 DNA: TGCGCCAGCAGCCCCTCGGACAGGGTCTACGAGCAGTACTTC
clone size: few; V gene: TRBV27; J gene: TRBJ2-7; D gene: NA; CDR3 protein: CASRLSGQGSYEQYF; CDR3 DNA: TGTGCCAGCAGACTATCCGGGCAGGGGTCCTACGAGCAGTACTTC
clone size: few; V gene: TRBV27; J gene: TRBJ1-2; D gene: NA; CDR3 protein: CASKLSGPVYSYTF; CDR3 DNA: TGTGCCAGCAAACTTAGTGGACCCGTCTATAGCTACACCTTC
clone size: NA; V gene: TRBV20-1; J gene: TRBJ1-5; D gene: TRBD1; CDR3 protein: CSVAGQGYGPQHF; CDR3 DNA: TGCAGTGTCGCCGGACAGGGCTACGGGCCCCAGCATTTT
clone size: few; V gene: TRBV7-9; J gene: TRBJ1-2; D gene: NA; CDR3 protein: CASNGANYGYTF; CDR3 DNA: TGTGCCAGCAATGGAGCTAACTATGGCTACACCTTC